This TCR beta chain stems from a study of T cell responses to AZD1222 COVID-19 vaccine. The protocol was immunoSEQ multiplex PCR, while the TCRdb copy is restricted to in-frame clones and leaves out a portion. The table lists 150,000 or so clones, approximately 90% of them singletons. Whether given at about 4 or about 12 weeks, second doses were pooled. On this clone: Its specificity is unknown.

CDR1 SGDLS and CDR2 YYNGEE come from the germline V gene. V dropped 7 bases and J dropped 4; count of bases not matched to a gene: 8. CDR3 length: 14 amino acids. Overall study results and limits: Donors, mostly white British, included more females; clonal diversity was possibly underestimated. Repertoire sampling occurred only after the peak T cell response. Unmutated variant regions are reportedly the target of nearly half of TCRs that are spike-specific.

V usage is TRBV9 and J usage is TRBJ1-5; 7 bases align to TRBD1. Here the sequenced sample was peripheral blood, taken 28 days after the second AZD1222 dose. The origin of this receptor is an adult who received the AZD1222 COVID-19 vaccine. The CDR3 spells CASGRAGGNQPQHF. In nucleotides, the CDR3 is TGTGCCAGCGGGCGGGCAGGGGGGAATCAGCCCCAGCATTTT.